The 26 T cell receptor beta chains given below trace back to one sample, sequenced in a study of tumor-infiltrating lymphocytes in oesophageal squamous cell carcinoma. In TCRdb, the PCR reads were re-called with MiXCR into one record per CDR3 protein. The data contain about 10,000 distinct CDR3 sequences, approximately 60% of them singletons. The sample comprised esophageal tumor tissue. The receptors were gathered from a female donor with esophageal squamous cell carcinoma.

As regards this clonotype: Mismatch with germline at one junction end may stem from a read error. V usage is TRBV9 and J usage is TRBJ2-3, with D unclear. Germline CDR1 SGDLS, CDR2 YYNGEE. The length of the CDR3 is 15 residues. The CDR3: CASSVAGPSTYTQYF. The CDR3 bases are TGTGCCAGCAGCGTAGCCGGGCCCAGCACATATACGCAGTATTTT.

V and J are TRBV7-4 and TRBJ2-3; 8 positions agree with TRBD1. Germline CDR1 SGHVT, CDR2 SQSDAQ. V dropped 9 bases and J dropped 5; count of bases not matched to a gene: 7. CDR3 size: 13 residues. CDR3 residues: CASSDRVRDTQYF. CDR3 nucleotide sequence: TGTGCCAGTTCGGACAGGGTTAGAGATACGCAGTATTTT.

The chain combines TRBV12-3 or TRBV12-4 with TRBJ2-6; D gene uncertain. The germline V and J ends were trimmed by 6 bases and 1 base, with 4 bases remaining between them. This CDR3 spans 13 amino acids. The CDR3 DNA is TGTGCCAGCAGGGGATCTGGGGCCAACGTCCTGACTTTC. Residues: CASRGSGANVLTF.

This chain joins TRBV11-2 and TRBJ2-1; D gene unclear. V was shortened by 5 bases and J by 7 bases, with 15 bases between the two germline ends. The CDR3 covers 14 residues. The V gene's germline CDR1 is SGHAT and CDR2 FQNNGV. CDR3 sequence (DNA): TGTGCCAGCAGCCGAGTTCAACGGGTTAATGAGCAGTTCTTC. This gives the protein CASSRVQRVNEQFF.

This clonotype was observed a handful of times. This chain joins TRBV6-1 and TRBJ2-7; D uncertain. Deletions cut 2 bases from V and 5 bases from J, with 16 bases between. Germline V gene sequence: CDR1 MNHNS, CDR2 SASEGT. The CDR3 length is 15 residues. CDR3 coding DNA: TGTGCCAGCAGTGAAAGCTCAGCACGGAAAGACGAGCAGTACTTC. The encoded protein is CASSESSARKDEQYF.

By sample share, this clonotype is large. Here the CDR3 DNA reads TGTGCCAGCAGGTCTAGATTTTCTCCCTACGAGCAGTACTTC. Its translation: CASRSRFSPYEQYF. This rearrangement joins TRBV11-3 to TRBJ2-7; the D is unclear. Trimming took off 6 bases at V and 2 bases at J, with 14 bases between the two ends. This CDR3 has 14 residues. The germline V gene has CDR1 SGHNT and CDR2 YENEEA.

The chain joins TRBV11-2 to TRBJ2-3; D is perhaps TRBD1 or TRBD2 (5 bases each). The J call may be incorrect, as the DNA end agrees better with TRBJ2-7. Germline assignment: CDR1 SGHAT and CDR2 FQNNGV. The CDR3 length is 15 residues. The CDR3 nucleotides read TGTGCCAGCAGCCACCTCGGGGACGGCGTTTACGAGCAGTACTTC. It is translated as CASSHLGDGVYEQYF.

Worth noting for this clonotype: The CDR3 end shows no conserved phenylalanine or tryptophan, and so a read error is likely. No DNA is shown, since the ends of the CDR3 on it are uncertain; the CDR3 is the one TCRdb lists. The gene calls are TRBV12-3 or TRBV12-4 and TRBJ2-6; whether TRBD1, the table's D call, matches the DNA was not checked. The CDR3 length is 8 residues, termini included. CDR3: CASRKSRT.

This sequence joins TRBV7-2 and TRBJ2-7; no firm D call. The CDR3 totals 11 residues. CDR1 and CDR2 from the germline V gene are SGHTA and FQGNSA. Trimming cost V 2 bases and J 6 bases, with 5 bases left between them. The CDR3 nucleotides read TGTGCCAGCAGCTTATCTCTCGAGCAGTACTTC. Residues: CASSLSLEQYF. The variable domain in full, completed from reference TRBV7-2 and TRBJ2-7, reads GAGVSQSPSNKVTEKGKDVELRCDPISGHTALYWYRQSLGQGLEFLIYFQGNSAPDKSGLPSDRFSAERTGGSVSTLTIQRTQQEDSAVYLCASSLSLEQYFGPGTRLTVT.

This chain uses TRBV7-2 with TRBJ2-3, with 7 bases aligning to TRBD2. This CDR3 spans 12 amino acids. The J segment lost 10 bases and the V segment lost 3 bases, leaving 4 bases of the junction unmatched. Germline V CDR1 and CDR2: SGHTA, FQGNSA. The CDR3 DNA follows: TGTGCCAGCAGCTTGAGCGGGACCCCGCAGTATTTT. As protein: CASSLSGTPQYF.

The rearrangement joins TRBV7-2 to TRBJ2-3; tentative D call: TRBD2 (5 bases). V lost 5 bases and J lost 0, with 12 bases in between. Germline CDR1 SGHTA, CDR2 FQGNSA. This CDR3 spans 15 amino acids. The CDR3 here is CASSPDYLSTDTQYF. The CDR3 coding sequence is TGTGCCAGCAGCCCAGACTACCTTAGCACAGATACGCAGTATTTT.

This chain uses TRBV24-1 with TRBJ2-5; D remains ambiguous. The J call may be incorrect, as the DNA end agrees better with TRBJ2-7. This CDR3 is built from 13 residues. Germline assignment: CDR1 KGHDR and CDR2 SFDVKD. CDR3 coding DNA: TGTGCCACCATAACAGAGAGCTCCTACGAGCAGTACTTC. The encoded protein is CATITESSYEQYF.

The V and J genes are TRBV28 and TRBJ1-1; D may be TRBD1 (6 bases). The CDR3 contains 16 residues. Trimming shortened V by 4 bases and J by 2 bases, and 17 bases separated the two germline ends. Germline V gene sequence: CDR1 MDHEN, CDR2 SYDVKM. CDR3 DNA: TGTGCCAGCAGTTCGCCTCAGGGGCCACGTAACACTGAAGCTTTCTTT. It codes for CASSSPQGPRNTEAFF.

The chain has TRBV6-1 and TRBJ2-3; 12 bases map to TRBD2. CDR1 is MNHNS, CDR2 SASEGT, per germline. V shed 5 bases, J shed 3 bases, and the junction held 6 bases outside the gene matches. This CDR3 has 16 amino acids. CDR3 nucleotides: TGTGCCAGCAGTCCCCTAGCGGGGGGGCCGACAGATACGCAGTATTTT. As protein: CASSPLAGGPTDTQYF.

A word on this clonotype: Mismatch with germline at one junction end may stem from a read error. V is TRBV12-3 or TRBV12-4 and J is TRBJ2-1, with D perhaps being TRBD1 or TRBD2 (5 bases each). There are 15 residues in the CDR3. As DNA, the CDR3 is TGTGCCAGCTGCACTTCGGGGACCTCCCACAATGAGCAGTTCTTC. Translated: CASCTSGTSHNEQFF.

J is TRBJ2-4 and V is TRBV7-8, with 8 bases identical to TRBD2. TRBJ2-7 matches the DNA end more closely, so the J call is doubtful. This CDR3 contains 16 residues. CDR1 is SGHVS and CDR2 is FQNEAQ in the germline V gene. The CDR3 DNA reads TGTGCCAGCAGCCACCGGGGGGGGCAGGCTACCTACGAGCAGTACTTC. Protein product: CASSHRGGQATYEQYF.

The rearrangement uses TRBV7-2 and TRBJ2-3, with 8 bases aligning to TRBD2. CDR1 and CDR2 from the germline V gene are SGHTA and FQGNSA. There are 16 residues in the CDR3. J lost 2 bases, V lost 5 bases, and 9 bases had no gene match. CDR3 bases: TGTGCCAGCAGCCCTCTGGCGGGGGGATACACAGATACGCAGTATTTT. It translates to CASSPLAGGYTDTQYF. The variable domain in full, completed from reference TRBV7-2 and TRBJ2-3, reads GAGVSQSPSNKVTEKGKDVELRCDPISGHTALYWYRQSLGQGLEFLIYFQGNSAPDKSGLPSDRFSAERTGGSVSTLTIQRTQQEDSAVYLCASSPLAGGYTDTQYFGPGTRLTVL.

The chain links TRBV7-2 to TRBJ2-1, with 8 bases aligning to TRBD2. The CDR3 length is 14 residues. In germline, CDR1 is SGHTA, CDR2 FQGNSA. The junction had 6 bases not matched to a gene; V was cut back by 8 bases and J by 3 bases. The CDR3 here is CASDPGGGYNEQFF. DNA for the CDR3: TGTGCCAGCGATCCGGGGGGGGGCTACAATGAGCAGTTCTTC.

The table lists this clonotype with a few counts. The rearrangement uses TRBV7-8 and TRBJ2-5; 9 bases map to TRBD2. The DNA end is more similar to TRBJ2-1, so the J call may be wrong. Germline lookup yields CDR1 SGHVS and CDR2 FQNEAQ. The CDR3 is 15 amino acids. CDR3 sequence (DNA): TGTGCCAGCAGCCTTCTAGCGGGGAACTACAATGAGCAGTTCTTC. Translation: CASSLLAGNYNEQFF.

This rearrangement joins TRBV4-1 to TRBJ2-1; 11 nucleotides line up with TRBD2. Trimming removed 4 bases from V and 12 bases from J; junction bases left unmatched: 8. Germline V gene data show CDR1 as MGHRA and CDR2 as YSYEKL. This CDR3 is 14 amino acids long. The chain's CDR3 is CASSRGTSGEGQFF. In DNA form, the CDR3 reads TGCGCCAGCAGCCGGGGGACTAGCGGAGAAGGGCAGTTCTTC.

By share, this clonotype counts as medium-sized. The rearrangement uses TRBV12-3 or TRBV12-4 and TRBJ1-2, with D perhaps matching TRBD1 (6 bases). CDR3 length equals 12 residues. V dropped 3 bases and J dropped 6 bases, with 8 bases sitting between them. CDR3 residues: CASSFTGNGYTF. The CDR3 nucleotides are TGTGCCAGCAGTTTTACAGGGAATGGCTACACCTTC.

This chain connects TRBV28 to TRBJ2-1; a weak D match, TRBD2 (6 bases). The CDR3 covers 16 residues. Germline CDR1 reads MDHEN; CDR2 reads SYDVKM. Trimming pared 7 bases from V and 0 bases from J, leaving 16 bases between. The CDR3 DNA is TGTGCCAGCATCGCAGAGGGGAGGAGCTCCTACAATGAGCAGTTCTTC. Protein product: CASIAEGRSSYNEQFF.

This clonotype was seen just once. V is TRBV6-6 and J is TRBJ1-1; D not certain. V was cut by 6 bases and J by 6 bases, with 11 bases left in between. Germline loops: CDR1 MNHNY, CDR2 SVGAGI (reference sequence). This CDR3 contains 12 residues. The CDR3 sequence: CASRTLLAEAFF. The CDR3 nucleotides are TGTGCCAGCAGGACACTATTGGCTGAAGCTTTCTTT.

The V gene is TRBV12-3 or TRBV12-4, the J gene TRBJ2-3, with TRBD1 identical over 7 bases. TRBJ1-1 matches the DNA end more closely, so the J call is doubtful. This CDR3 contains 15 residues. CDR3 residues: CASSQPWGQGEEAFF. The CDR3 DNA sequence: TGTGCCAGCAGTCAACCATGGGGGCAGGGGGAGGAAGCTTTCTTT.

V is TRBV6-2 or TRBV6-3 and J is TRBJ1-3; D is undetermined. V gave up 5 bases and J gave up 3 bases, with 8 bases separating them. The CDR3 contains 13 residues. The germline gives CDR1 MNHEY, CDR2 SVGEGT. CDR3 amino acids: CASSEGGGNTIYF. The CDR3 DNA sequence: TGTGCCAGCAGTGAAGGTGGTGGAAACACCATATATTTT.

The chain has TRBV7-8 and TRBJ2-7, with 7 bases that match TRBD1. The J call is doubtful: the DNA matches TRBJ1-2 better. The CDR3 is 15 residues long. Germline CDR1 SGHVS, CDR2 FQNEAQ. The CDR3 loop is CASSLAVGTAYGYTF. The CDR3 region has the DNA TGTGCCAGCAGCTTAGCCGTCGGGACAGCCTATGGCTACACCTTC.